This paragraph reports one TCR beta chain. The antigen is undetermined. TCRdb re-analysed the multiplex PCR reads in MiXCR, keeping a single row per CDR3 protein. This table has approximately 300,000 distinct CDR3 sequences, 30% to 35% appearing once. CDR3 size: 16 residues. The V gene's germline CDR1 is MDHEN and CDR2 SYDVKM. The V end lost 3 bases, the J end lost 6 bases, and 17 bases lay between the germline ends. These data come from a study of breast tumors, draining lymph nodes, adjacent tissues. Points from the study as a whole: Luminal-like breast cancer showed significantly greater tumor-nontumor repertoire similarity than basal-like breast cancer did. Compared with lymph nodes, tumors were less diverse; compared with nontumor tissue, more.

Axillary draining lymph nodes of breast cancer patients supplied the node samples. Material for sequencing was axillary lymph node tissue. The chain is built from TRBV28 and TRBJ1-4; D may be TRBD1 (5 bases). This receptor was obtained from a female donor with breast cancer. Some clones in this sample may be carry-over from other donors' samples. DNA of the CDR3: TGTGCCAGCAGTTTTGGATTGGGGCCTGCTGATGAAAAACTGTTTTTT. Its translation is CASSFGLGPADEKLFF. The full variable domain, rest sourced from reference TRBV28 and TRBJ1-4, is DVKVTQSSRYLVKRTGEKVFLECVQDMDHENMFWYRQDPGLGLRLIYFSYDVKMKEKGDIPEGYSVSREKKERFSLILESASTNQTSMYLCASSFGLGPADEKLFFGSGTQLSVL.